This entry describes one TCR beta chain. The data were obtained in a study of OX40 agonist ivuxolimab in advanced cancers. V trimming: 4 bases; J trimming: 2 bases; junction bases outside the gene matches: 10. CDR3 length: 17 residues. Germline assignment: CDR1 SGHAT and CDR2 FQNNGV. TCRdb's table, derived via immunoSEQ multiplex PCR, lists solely in-frame clones and lacks some. Among approximately 110,000 clones listed, 85% to 95% were seen once. The origin of this receptor is an adult with an advanced solid tumor such as melanoma, head and neck, liver or kidney cancer. This sequence joins TRBV11-2 and TRBJ2-2; 7 bases align to TRBD2. The material sequenced was CD4+ or CD8+ T cells sorted from blood, taken in a trial of the OX40 agonist ivuxolimab. The CDR3 DNA follows: TGTGCCAGCAGCTGGGGGTTAGCGGGCGAAAACACCGGGGAGCTGTTTTTT. Amino acid sequence: CASSWGLAGENTGELFF.